A single sample is the source of the 31 T cell receptor beta chains below, sequenced in a study of response to subunit inactivated influenza vaccine. TCRdb fed the RT-PCR reads into MiXCR, producing one record per CDR3 protein. The repertoire has more than 700,000 distinct CDR3 sequences, about 20% of them found once; the top ten carry about a tenth. The source was PBMCs from blood, collected about 5 days after vaccination. All receptors derive from a man aged 45-60 years who received an inactivated influenza vaccine.

This clonotype was found once. This rearrangement joins TRBV2 to TRBJ2-1; D may correspond to TRBD1 or TRBD2 (5 bases each). Germline V gives CDR1 SNHLY, CDR2 FYNNEI. This CDR3 spans 14 amino acids. The V end lost 6 bases, the J end lost 0 bases, and 9 bases lay between the germline ends. CDR3 amino acids: CASRGDRSYNEQFF. The DNA of the CDR3 is TGTGCCAGCAGGGGGGACCGCTCCTACAATGAGCAGTTCTTC.

This clonotype was picked up a small number of times. The chain joins TRBV12-3 or TRBV12-4 to TRBJ1-2, with D perhaps matching TRBD1 (6 bases). The CDR3 is 13 amino acids. Trimming pared 4 bases from V and 9 bases from J, leaving 15 bases between. The CDR3 DNA follows: TGTGCCAGCAGTTCCGTCCCGGGACATAGCTACACCTTC. Translating it yields CASSSVPGHSYTF.

This clonotype was found many times. The CDR3, as DNA: TGTGCCAGCAGCCAAAATGACGGATTGGAGACCCAGTACTTC. Its protein product is CASSQNDGLETQYF. The chain combines TRBV4-2 with TRBJ2-5; D gene uncertain. The ends were cut back, 2 bases at V and 5 bases at J, with 12 bases in the middle. The V gene's germline CDR1 is LGHNA and CDR2 YNFKEQ. The length of the CDR3 is 14 residues.

This clonotype appeared a few times. DNA of the CDR3: TGTGCCAGCAGTTTATATACCGGGGGCGAGGAGCAGTACTTC. It yields the protein CASSLYTGGEEQYF. V usage is TRBV27 and J usage is TRBJ2-7; D could derive from TRBD1 or TRBD2 (6 bases each). The germline V and J ends were trimmed by 1 base and 7 bases, with 14 bases remaining between them. This CDR3 comprises 14 residues. Germline assignment: CDR1 MNHEY and CDR2 SMNVEV (reference sequence).

Worth noting for this clonotype: A junction end diverges from the germline sequence, so it may reflect a read error. The chain joins TRBV10-3 to TRBJ2-3; D perhaps matches TRBD1 (6 bases). Per the germline V gene, CDR1 is ENHRY and CDR2 is SYGVKD. The CDR3 length is 13 residues. CDR3 nucleotide sequence: TGTGCCATCGGACAGTTTAGCACAGATACGAAGTATTTT. Translating gives CAIGQFSTDTKYF.

The chain has TRBV7-9 and TRBJ2-7; 8 nucleotides line up with TRBD2. This CDR3 spans 17 amino acids. Germline V lookup: CDR1 SEHNR, CDR2 FQNEAQ (reference sequence). J was trimmed by 3 bases and V by 8 bases; bases with no gene match: 18. In nucleotides, the CDR3 is TGTGCCAGCGGTCCAAAACTTACTAGCGGAGACTACTACGAGCAGTACTTC. Translating it yields CASGPKLTSGDYYEQYF.

The chain couples TRBV5-1 to TRBJ2-5; a possible D gene is TRBD1 (5 bases). The CDR3 totals 17 residues. Germline V gives CDR1 SGHRS, CDR2 YFSETQ. V shed 0 bases and J shed 0 bases, with 15 bases lying between them. The CDR3 region has the DNA TGCGCCAGCAGCTTGGCCGTTCAGGGTCGGTACCAAGAGACCCAGTACTTC. It specifies CASSLAVQGRYQETQYF.

Only one count was recorded for this clonotype. The CDR3 protein is CASSEARQGEQYF. In nucleotides, the CDR3 is TGTGCCAGCAGTGAAGCCCGACAGGGCGAGCAGTACTTC. The V gene is TRBV6-1, the J gene TRBJ2-7; 7 bases are shared with TRBD1. The trim removed 0 bases at V and 6 bases at J, leaving 2 bases unmatched. CDR1 is MNHNS, CDR2 SASEGT, per germline. The CDR3 is 13 amino acids.

This clonotype turned up a few times. This sequence joins TRBV9 and TRBJ2-1; 9 bases are a match to TRBD2. The junction had 11 bases not matched to a gene; V was cut back by 2 bases and J by 8 bases. CDR3 size: 16 residues. The V gene's germline CDR1 is SGDLS and CDR2 YYNGEE. CDR3 bases: TGTGCCAGCAGCGTTTCCGGGACTAGCACGTTCGATGAGCAGTTCTTC. This encodes CASSVSGTSTFDEQFF.

This clonotype was found many times. The J gene is TRBJ2-2, the V gene TRBV12-3 or TRBV12-4; D is perhaps TRBD2 (6 bases). This CDR3 region has 15 residues. The V end was cut by 5 bases, the J end by 5 bases, with 15 bases between. The CDR3 reads CASSPRGGVTGELFF. As DNA, the CDR3 is TGTGCCAGCAGTCCCCGGGGCGGGGTGACCGGGGAGCTGTTTTTT.

J is TRBJ2-7 and V is TRBV4-1; 10 bases are shared with TRBD2. The CDR3 is made up of 19 amino acids. Germline V gives CDR1 MGHRA, CDR2 YSYEKL. The V and J ends lost 0 bases and 5 bases, in that order; junction bases with no gene match: 16. The CDR3 DNA follows: TGCGCCAGCAGCCAAGATCGGGATAGCGGGGGGCCCTTCGACCACGAGCAGTACTTC. Translation: CASSQDRDSGGPFDHEQYF.

The J gene is TRBJ2-5, the V gene TRBV12-3 or TRBV12-4; D perhaps matches TRBD2 (5 bases). The germline V and J ends were trimmed by 4 bases and 4 bases, with 10 bases remaining between them. The CDR3 contains 13 residues. CDR3 residues: CASSWLEAETQYF. CDR3 in DNA: TGTGCCAGCAGTTGGTTGGAGGCAGAGACCCAGTACTTC.

This clonotype was counted only a few times. The genes are TRBV5-1 and TRBJ2-7, with a possible D match to TRBD2 (7 bases). This CDR3 has 19 residues. V shed 2 bases and J shed 2 bases, with 26 bases lying between them. The germline CDR1 and CDR2 sequences are SGHRS and YFSETQ. The DNA for the CDR3 is TGCGCCAGCAGCTTAACAGGGTACGCGCGGGCGGGAGAGACCTACGAGCAGTACTTC. Protein: CASSLTGYARAGETYEQYF. The full variable domain, rest sourced from reference TRBV5-1 and TRBJ2-7, is KAGVTQTPRYLIKTRGQQVTLSCSPISGHRSVSWYQQTPGQGLQFLFEYFSETQRNKGNFPGRFSGRQFSNSRSEMNVSTLELGDSALYLCASSLTGYARAGETYEQYFGPGTRLTVT.

The chain couples TRBV4-2 to TRBJ2-1, with D possibly matching TRBD2 (7 bases). The CDR3 is 15 amino acids. With 1 base removed from V and 7 bases from J, the gap between germline ends came to 14 bases. CDR1 is LGHNA, CDR2 YNFKEQ, per germline. The CDR3 DNA sequence: TGTGCCAGCAGCCAAGTTGGGGGGGGGCCGAATGAGCAGTTCTTC. Its translation is CASSQVGGGPNEQFF.

The genes are TRBV5-6 and TRBJ2-1, with 9 bases aligning to TRBD1. In germline, CDR1 is SGHDT, CDR2 YYEEEE. The trim removed 3 bases at V and 6 bases at J, leaving 7 bases unmatched. This CDR3 has 15 amino acids. DNA of the CDR3: TGTGCCAGCAGCTGGAAAGGGACAGGGATCAATGAGCAGTTCTTC. It yields the protein CASSWKGTGINEQFF.

This clonotype was counted between two and nine times. The chain links TRBV5-1 to TRBJ2-7, with 10 bases aligning to TRBD1. The V gene's germline CDR1 is SGHRS and CDR2 YFSETQ. CDR3 length equals 16 residues. With V trimmed by 2 bases and J by 1 base, 6 bases remained unmatched. CDR3: CASSFGGQGVSYEQYF. The CDR3 DNA follows: TGCGCCAGCAGCTTTGGCGGACAGGGGGTGTCCTACGAGCAGTACTTC.

V is TRBV20-1 and J is TRBJ2-2, with unresolved D. V was clipped by 4 bases and J by 3 bases, with 21 bases between them. CDR1 DFQATT and CDR2 SNEGSKA come from the germline V gene (reference sequence). The CDR3 spans 17 residues. The CDR3 sequence is CSATRQVGRRYTGELFF. CDR3 nucleotide sequence: TGCAGTGCTACTCGGCAAGTTGGACGTCGGTACACCGGGGAGCTGTTTTTT.

The V gene is TRBV7-6, the J gene TRBJ2-1, with TRBD2 identical over 10 bases. The CDR3 runs to 16 residues. Germline trimming cut 0 bases from V and 5 bases from J; bases unmatched to any gene: 4. Germline assignment: CDR1 SGHVS and CDR2 FNYEAQ. CDR3 in DNA: TGTGCCAGCAGCTTAGCGGTTGGACTAGCGGACAATGAGCAGTTCTTC. It specifies CASSLAVGLADNEQFF.

This clonotype occurred a few times. The genes are TRBV2 and TRBJ2-1, with D tentatively TRBD2 (5 bases). Trimming removed 10 bases at V and 4 bases at J, with 14 bases between. This CDR3 is 13 amino acids long. Germline CDR1 SNHLY, CDR2 FYNNEI. In DNA, the CDR3 is TGTGCCACTCATCGAGGGTTTTACAATGAGCAGTTCTTC. It yields the protein CATHRGFYNEQFF.

The chain combines TRBV27 with TRBJ2-7, with 13 bases aligning to TRBD2. J lost 4 bases, V lost 4 bases, and 7 bases had no gene match. The CDR3 covers 16 residues. Per the germline V gene, CDR1 is MNHEY and CDR2 is SMNVEV (reference sequence). DNA of the CDR3: TGTGCCAGCAGTTCGCTAGGACTAGCGGGAGCGTACGAGCAGTACTTC. Its protein product is CASSSLGLAGAYEQYF.

The table lists this clonotype with many counts. The V gene is TRBV20-1, the J gene TRBJ2-7, with 9 positions matching TRBD1. The CDR3 is 13 amino acids. V shed 7 bases, J shed 2 bases, and the junction held 6 bases outside the gene matches. In germline, CDR1 is DFQATT, CDR2 SNEGSKA (reference sequence). The DNA of the CDR3 is TGCAGTGGGACGGACAGGGGTCCCTACGAGCAGTACTTC. Translating it yields CSGTDRGPYEQYF.

A few counts support this clonotype. The rearrangement joins TRBV12-3 or TRBV12-4 to TRBJ2-1; D might be TRBD1 (6 bases). CDR3 length: 15 residues. V was pared by 7 bases and J by 5 bases, with 18 bases between. The CDR3 coding sequence is TGTGCCAGCATCTCGGTCGGGACACCAAACAATGAGCAGTTCTTC. Amino acid sequence: CASISVGTPNNEQFF.

This clonotype was counted between two and nine times. CDR3 sequence: CASSRSRGGEQYF. The CDR3 nucleotides read TGTGCCAGCAGCCGCTCTCGGGGGGGCGAGCAGTACTTC. The chain recombines TRBV3-1 with TRBJ2-7; TRBD2 agrees at 8 bases. The CDR3 loop spans 13 amino acids. CDR1 is LGHDT and CDR2 is YNNKEL in the germline V gene (reference sequence). V lost 4 bases to trimming and J lost 6 bases; unmatched junction nucleotides: 5.

This clonotype was seen only once. The V and J genes are TRBV10-2 and TRBJ2-7; D remains unclear. CDR3 length: 15 amino acids. CDR1 WSHSY and CDR2 SAAADI come from the germline V gene. Trimming removed 7 bases at V and 3 bases at J, with 19 bases between. DNA of the CDR3: TGCGCCAGCACTGGGAAAGGATCGACAAACTACGAGCAGTACTTC. Translating it yields CASTGKGSTNYEQYF.

This sequence joins TRBV10-3 and TRBJ2-6; the D gene is possibly TRBD1 (6 bases). Germline V gene data show CDR1 as ENHRY and CDR2 as SYGVKD. The CDR3 is 15 residues long. V lost 8 bases, J lost 0 bases, and 11 bases lay in between. The CDR3 protein is CAIRDISSGANVLTF. DNA of the CDR3: TGTGCCATCCGGGACATTAGCTCTGGGGCCAACGTCCTGACTTTC.

This clonotype was recorded many times. The chain recombines TRBV10-3 with TRBJ2-1, with 14 bases lining up with TRBD2. With 3 bases clipped from V and 6 bases from J, the junction kept 7 bases outside the gene matches. The CDR3 sequence is 17 residues long. CDR1 is ENHRY, CDR2 SYGVKD, per germline. The DNA for the CDR3 is TGTGCCATCAGTGAACACGCCGGGACTAGCGGGAGCAATGAGCAGTTCTTC. Translation: CAISEHAGTSGSNEQFF.

The chain couples TRBV12-3 or TRBV12-4 to TRBJ1-1, with 11 positions matching TRBD1. V was clipped by 6 bases and J by 8 bases; unmatched bases: 11. The length of the CDR3 is 15 residues. For the CDR3, the DNA is TGTGCCAGCAGGGGGACAGGGGGATATGGTATCGAAGCTTTCTTT. Protein: CASRGTGGYGIEAFF.

This clonotype was recorded a few times. An end of the junction does not agree with germline; a read error may underlie this. This chain uses TRBV12-3 or TRBV12-4 with TRBJ2-1; 8 bases map to TRBD1. The CDR3 contains 15 residues. CDR3 in amino acids: CASSLGQGSVNEQFF. The CDR3 region has the DNA TGTGCCAGCAGCTTAGGACAGGGATCTGTGAATGAGCAGTTCTTC.

This clonotype was found many times. The chain is built from TRBV18 and TRBJ2-7; a weak D match, TRBD2 (7 bases). This CDR3 is built from 14 residues. CDR1 is KGHSH, CDR2 LQKENI, per germline. Between the trimmed V and J ends, which lost 4 bases and 0 bases, there was a span of 10 bases. CDR3 sequence reads: CASSQGGSSYEQYF. The CDR3 coding sequence is TGTGCCAGCTCACAGGGGGGGAGCTCCTACGAGCAGTACTTC. The full variable domain, with the rest looked up from reference TRBV18 and TRBJ2-7, is NAGVMQNPRHLVRRRGQEARLRCSPMKGHSHVYWYRQLPEEGLKFMVYLQKENIIDESGMPKERFSAEFPKEGPSILRIQQVVRGDSAAYFCASSQGGSSYEQYFGPGTRLTVT.

The gene calls are TRBV7-9 and TRBJ2-1, with 13 bases lining up with TRBD2. CDR1 SEHNR and CDR2 FQNEAQ come from the germline V gene (reference sequence). The ends lost 8 bases at V and 7 bases at J; junction bases unmatched: 11. The CDR3 covers 16 residues. The CDR3 DNA reads TGTGCCAGCCTGTCCCCGGGACTAGCGGGAACTAATGAGCAGTTCTTC. It translates to CASLSPGLAGTNEQFF.

This clonotype showed up many times. V usage is TRBV12-3 or TRBV12-4 and J usage is TRBJ1-2; no definite D call. The CDR3 has 14 amino acids. With 3 bases removed from V and 4 bases from J, the gap between germline ends came to 12 bases. The CDR3 loop is CASSFIQTTYGYTF. In DNA, the CDR3 is TGTGCCAGCAGTTTTATCCAGACGACCTATGGCTACACCTTC.